This T cell receptor (beta chain) was sequenced during a study of cytomegalovirus exposure and HLA in healthy donors. Study observations and caveats: Among the CMV-associated chains, a few were confirmed in vitro as specific for CMV antigens.

V trimming: 5 bases; J trimming: 2 bases; junction bases outside the gene matches: 16. The CDR3 has 17 amino acids. Germline loops: CDR1 SGHRS, CDR2 YFSETQ. As to this clone: The antigen is unknown.

A multiplex PCR was run with 60 Vbeta primers and 13 Jbeta primers. The assay was immunoSEQ multiplex PCR, and TCRdb's table has in-frame clones only and misses some. The data hold some 150,000 clones, with over 60% observed a single time. The receptor was isolated from a woman aged 25 to 39 in good health and CMV-seronegative. The chain is built from TRBV5-1 and TRBJ2-7; 7 bases are a match to TRBD2. The specimen sequenced was PBMCs. The chain's CDR3 is CASSRLAASANPYEQYF. In nucleotides, the CDR3 is TGCGCCAGCAGTAGGCTAGCGGCATCCGCTAACCCCTACGAGCAGTACTTC.